The clone carrying this T cell receptor (beta chain) was seen at least ten times. What it recognizes is unknown. This CDR3 comprises 16 residues. J was trimmed by 2 bases and V by 3 bases; bases with no gene match: 10. CDR1 is SGHDT and CDR2 is YYEEEE in the germline V gene. By 5'RACE template switching, TCR cDNA was produced, with a universal primer site and UMIs added in the process. In TCRdb, the 5' RACE reads were re-called with MiXCR into one record per CDR3 protein. The table has hundreds of thousands of distinct CDR3 sequences, 3% to 4.5% seen once. This sample is part of a study of T cells after yellow fever vaccination. Study-wide points: Most clones from primary vaccination were detected again post-booster (just under 97% CD4, 88% CD8).

The source was PBMCs, collected on the day of the yellow fever booster vaccination. This clonotype was sampled from a man younger than 30 who received the YFV17D yellow fever vaccine. The chain couples TRBV5-6 to TRBJ2-5; TRBD2 matches 7 bases. The CDR3 loop reads CASSYDAGVSQETQYF. The CDR3 coding sequence is TGTGCCAGCAGCTACGATGCGGGGGTATCTCAAGAGACCCAGTACTTC.